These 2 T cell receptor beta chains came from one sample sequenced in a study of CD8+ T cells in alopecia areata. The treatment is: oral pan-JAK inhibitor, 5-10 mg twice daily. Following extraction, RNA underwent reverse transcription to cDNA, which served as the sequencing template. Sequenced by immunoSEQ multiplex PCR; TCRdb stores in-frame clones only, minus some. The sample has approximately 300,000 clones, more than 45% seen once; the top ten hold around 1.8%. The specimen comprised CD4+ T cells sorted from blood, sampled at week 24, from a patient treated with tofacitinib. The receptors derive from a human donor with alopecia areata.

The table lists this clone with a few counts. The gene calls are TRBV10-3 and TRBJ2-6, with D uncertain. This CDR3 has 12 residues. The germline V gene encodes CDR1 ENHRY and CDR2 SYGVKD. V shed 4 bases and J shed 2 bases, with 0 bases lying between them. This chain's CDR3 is CAISAGANVLTF. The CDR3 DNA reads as TGTGCCATCAGTGCTGGGGCCAACGTCCTGACTTTC.

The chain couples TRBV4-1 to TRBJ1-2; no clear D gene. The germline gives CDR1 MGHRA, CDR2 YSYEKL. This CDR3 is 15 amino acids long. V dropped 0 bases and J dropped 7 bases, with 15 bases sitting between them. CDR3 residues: CASSQDVWGFSGYTF. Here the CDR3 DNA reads TGCGCCAGCAGCCAAGATGTGTGGGGATTCAGTGGCTACACCTTC.